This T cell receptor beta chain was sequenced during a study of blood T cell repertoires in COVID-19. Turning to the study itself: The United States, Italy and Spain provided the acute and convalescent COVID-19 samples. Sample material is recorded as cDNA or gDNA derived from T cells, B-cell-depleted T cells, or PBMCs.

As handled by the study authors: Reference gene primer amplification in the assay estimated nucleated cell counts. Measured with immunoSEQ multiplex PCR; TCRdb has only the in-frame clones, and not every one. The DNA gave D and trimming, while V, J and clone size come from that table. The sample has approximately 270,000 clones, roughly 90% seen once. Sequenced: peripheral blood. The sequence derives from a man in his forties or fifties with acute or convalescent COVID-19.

DNA for the CDR3: TGTGCCAGCAGCTCCCGGATCGACTACTCCTATGGCTACACCTTC. Residues: CASSSRIDYSYGYTF. This chain links TRBV11-2 with TRBJ1-2; D not resolved. V was cut by 4 bases and J by 4 bases, with 16 bases left in between. Germline V lookup: CDR1 SGHAT, CDR2 FQNNGV. CDR3 length equals 15 residues.